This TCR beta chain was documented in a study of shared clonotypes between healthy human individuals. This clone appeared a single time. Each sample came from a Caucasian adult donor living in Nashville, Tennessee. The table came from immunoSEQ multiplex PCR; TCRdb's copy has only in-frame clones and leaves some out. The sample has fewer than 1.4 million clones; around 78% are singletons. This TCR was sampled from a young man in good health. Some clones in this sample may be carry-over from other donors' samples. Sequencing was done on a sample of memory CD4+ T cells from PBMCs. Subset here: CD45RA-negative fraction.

This chain's CDR3 is CASSTQGSYNEQFF. The CDR3 bases are TGTGCCAGCAGCACGCAGGGGAGCTACAATGAGCAGTTCTTC. V usage is TRBV5-4 and J usage is TRBJ2-1; maybe TRBD1 (6 bases). CDR1 is SGHNT and CDR2 is YYREEE in the germline V gene (reference sequence). The CDR3 is 14 amino acids. Trimming took off 4 bases at V and 3 bases at J, with 11 bases between the two ends.